The rows below give T cell receptor beta chains drawn from one sample of a study of shared clonotypes between healthy human individuals. Profiled with immunoSEQ multiplex PCR; TCRdb holds only in-frame clones, not every one. The table lists fewer than 600,000 clones, 75% to 85% of them singletons. Source material: PBMCs. These receptors were obtained from a middle-aged woman in good health. Some clones in this sample may be carry-over from other donors' samples. Each CDR3 is given with its conserved first and last residue. The order of the fields is CDR3 protein, CDR3 DNA, D gene, J gene, clone size, V gene. The D gene is left open where the match is weak. Rows give clone size only sometimes, using once, few, many, or a class for an expanded clone.

CARSLEQAYPKSNQPQHF	TGTGCCAGAAGCTTGGAACAGGCTTACCCCAAAAGCAATCAGCCCCAGCATTTT	.	TRBJ1-5	once	TRBV5-3
CASSPRGLAGINEQFF	TGTGCCAGCAGCCCGCGCGGACTAGCGGGAATCAATGAGCAGTTCTTC	TRBD2	TRBJ2-1	.	TRBV7-9
CASSLEGAGYGYTF	TGTGCCAGCAGCTTAGAGGGCGCAGGTTATGGCTACACCTTC	.	TRBJ1-2	.	TRBV11-2
CASSQEWTGGNTIYF	TGCGCCAGCAGCCAAGAGTGGACAGGGGGAAACACCATATATTTT	TRBD1	TRBJ1-3	.	TRBV4-3
CASRGGQVYGYTF	TGTGCCAGCAGGGGGGGACAGGTCTATGGCTACACCTTC	TRBD1	TRBJ1-2	.	TRBV28
CAISEDSAGDNEQFF	TGTGCCATCAGTGAAGATAGTGCGGGAGACAATGAGCAGTTCTTC	TRBD2	TRBJ2-1	.	TRBV10-3
CASSERQGEKLFF	TGTGCCAGCAGCGAACGACAGGGTGAAAAACTGTTTTTT	TRBD1	TRBJ1-4	.	TRBV7-2
CASSPQGWETQYF	TGTGCCAGCTCACCACAGGGGTGGGAGACCCAGTACTTC	.	TRBJ2-5	.	TRBV18
CASSPAGSLAYEQYF	TGTGCCAGCTCACCAGCGGGCTCTTTAGCCTACGAGCAGTACTTC	.	TRBJ2-7	once	TRBV18
CASSLTPPAAPGGYTF	TGTGCCAGCAGCTTAACTCCCCCGGCAGCTCCCGGTGGCTACACCTTC	.	TRBJ1-2	many	TRBV7-2
CASSLLTGGPDNEQFF	TGCGCCAGCAGCTTGTTGACGGGAGGGCCAGACAATGAGCAGTTCTTC	TRBD2	TRBJ2-1	.	TRBV5-1
CASSTRTVGGELFF	TGTGCCAGCAGTACGCGGACAGTAGGCGGGGAGCTGTTTTTT	.	TRBJ2-2	few	TRBV27
CASSLGGLADNEQFF	TGTGCCAGCAGCTTAGGGGGACTAGCGGACAATGAGCAGTTCTTC	TRBD2	TRBJ2-1	few	TRBV7-9
CSVLGLQETQYF	TGCAGCGTCCTGGGGCTCCAAGAGACCCAGTACTTC	.	TRBJ2-5	.	TRBV29-1
CASSQGVGYSTDTQYF	TGTGCCAGCAGCCAAGGGGTCGGGTATAGCACAGATACGCAGTATTTT	.	TRBJ2-3	.	TRBV4-2
CASSPRLADEQFF	TGTGCCAGCAGCCCACGGCTAGCAGACGAGCAGTTCTTC	.	TRBJ2-1	.	TRBV9
CASSRDRDETQYF	TGTGCCAGCAGCCGCGACAGGGATGAGACCCAGTACTTC	TRBD1	TRBJ2-5	.	TRBV5-4
CASSLGNGGQGQKLFF	TGCGCCAGCAGCTTGGGGAATGGGGGACAGGGTCAAAAACTGTTTTTT	TRBD1	TRBJ1-4	.	TRBV5-1
CASSLRADSSYNEQFF	TGCGCCAGCAGCTTGAGGGCTGATAGCTCCTACAATGAGCAGTTCTTC	.	TRBJ2-1	.	TRBV5-1
CASSLQGVGTGELFF	TGCGCCAGCAGCTTACAGGGGGTAGGCACCGGGGAGCTGTTTTTT	TRBD1	TRBJ2-2	.	TRBV5-1